This passage covers 30 T cell receptor beta chains from one sample sequenced in a study of blood T cell repertoires in COVID-19. Sequencing was performed with immunoSEQ multiplex PCR; in TCRdb, only in-frame clones are kept and a portion is missing. In the table there are roughly 440,000 clones, 88% of which are singletons. Sequences were obtained from peripheral blood. Receptors were obtained from a woman aged 45-59 years with COVID-19, enrolled during active disease.

To note about this clone: Relative to the germline gene, one junction end is altered; a read error may explain this. The chain carries TRBV5-1 and TRBJ1-5; 7 bases map to TRBD1. The germline gives CDR1 SGHRS, CDR2 YFSETQ. The CDR3 extends over 11 amino acids. CDR3: CASSLWSGGYF. In DNA, the CDR3 is TGCGCCAGCAGCTTGTGGTCAGGGGGGTATTTT.

This rearrangement joins TRBV7-2 to TRBJ2-1, with 13 bases identical to TRBD2. The CDR3 contains 15 residues. CDR1 SGHTA and CDR2 FQGNSA come from the germline V gene. V lost 2 bases, J lost 8 bases, and 3 bases stayed unmatched. The CDR3 coding sequence is TGTGCCAGCAGCTTAACTAGCGGGGGGGCCCATGAGCAGTTCTTC. Its translation: CASSLTSGGAHEQFF.

This sequence joins TRBV20-1 and TRBJ1-2; TRBD1 is a possible D gene (5 bases). Germline V lookup: CDR1 DFQATT, CDR2 SNEGSKA (reference sequence). V was clipped by 3 bases and J by 4 bases, with 27 bases between them. The CDR3 spans 18 residues. The CDR3 DNA sequence: TGCAGTGCTAGTTTGGGCCCGGGAGACAGACGTAACTCCTATGGCTACACCTTC. The encoded protein is CSASLGPGDRRNSYGYTF.

The rearrangement uses TRBV5-1 and TRBJ1-1, with 7 nucleotides matching TRBD1. V lost 4 bases to trimming and J lost 5 bases; unmatched junction nucleotides: 11. CDR3 length: 15 amino acids. The germline CDR1 and CDR2 sequences are SGHRS and YFSETQ. CDR3 in amino acids: CASSPLTDRDTEAFF. The CDR3 DNA sequence: TGCGCCAGCAGCCCATTGACCGACAGGGATACTGAAGCTTTCTTT.

V is TRBV7-2 and J is TRBJ1-1; 8 nucleotides match TRBD1. The ends lost 4 bases at V and 6 bases at J; junction bases unmatched: 4. This CDR3 contains 13 residues. CDR1 and CDR2 from the germline V gene are SGHTA and FQGNSA. CDR3 nucleotides: TGTGCCAGCAGCTATGACAGGGGAGCTGAAGCTTTCTTT. This sequence encodes CASSYDRGAEAFF.

This clone was seen once. The rearrangement links TRBV2 to TRBJ2-3; 8 bases line up with TRBD2. In germline, CDR1 is SNHLY, CDR2 FYNNEI. Unmatched junction bases numbered 11, after V lost 5 bases and J lost 1 base. The CDR3 spans 17 residues. For the CDR3, the DNA is TGTGCCAGCAGTCCCCGCTTGGGAGCGGGGGGCACAGATACGCAGTATTTT. Translation gives CASSPRLGAGGTDTQYF. Based on the CDR3 plus reference TRBV2 and TRBJ2-3, the full variable domain is EPEVTQTPSHQVTQMGQEVILRCVPISNHLYFYWYRQILGQKVEFLVSFYNNEISEKSEIFDDQFSVERPDGSNFTLKIRSTKLEDSAMYFCASSPRLGAGGTDTQYFGPGTRLTVL.

This clone showed up just once. This chain joins TRBV4-1 and TRBJ2-7; TRBD1 aligns across 7 bases. Unmatched junction bases numbered 12, after V lost 4 bases and J lost 0 bases. The CDR3 is made up of 17 amino acids. Germline CDR1 reads MGHRA; CDR2 reads YSYEKL. The CDR3 sequence: CASSPQGTAKSSYEQYF. CDR3 bases: TGCGCCAGCAGCCCCCAAGGGACAGCAAAAAGCTCCTACGAGCAGTACTTC.

This sequence joins TRBV7-9 and TRBJ2-7, with D possibly matching TRBD1 (6 bases). Germline CDR1 reads SEHNR; CDR2 reads FQNEAQ (reference sequence). This CDR3 is 14 amino acids long. Deletions cut 4 bases from V and 2 bases from J, with 12 bases between. The CDR3 here is CASSYDTGTYEQYF. The CDR3 DNA reads as TGTGCCAGCAGCTATGATACAGGGACCTACGAGCAGTACTTC.

The chain links TRBV4-2 to TRBJ2-1; 15 nucleotides match TRBD2. Germline values: CDR1 LGHNA, CDR2 YNFKEQ. The trim removed 4 bases at V and 8 bases at J, leaving 6 bases unmatched. This CDR3 has 16 amino acids. In DNA, the CDR3 is TGTGCCAGCAGCCCAGGACTAGCGGGGGGGGGTGATGAGCAGTTCTTC. Amino acids: CASSPGLAGGGDEQFF.

This chain uses TRBV2 with TRBJ1-1, with TRBD1 as a possible D gene (5 bases). Germline V gene sequence: CDR1 SNHLY, CDR2 FYNNEI. Trimming took 6 bases from V and 2 from J, leaving 13 bases between them. This CDR3 comprises 14 residues. CDR3 loop: CASRTDFENTEAFF. The CDR3 DNA sequence: TGTGCCAGCAGGACAGATTTTGAAAACACTGAAGCTTTCTTT. The whole variable domain, remainder taken from reference TRBV2 and TRBJ1-1, is EPEVTQTPSHQVTQMGQEVILRCVPISNHLYFYWYRQILGQKVEFLVSFYNNEISEKSEIFDDQFSVERPDGSNFTLKIRSTKLEDSAMYFCASRTDFENTEAFFGQGTRLTVV.

The rearrangement links TRBV10-1 to TRBJ1-2; no clear D. There are 15 residues in the CDR3. Germline CDR1 and CDR2: WNHNN and SYGVQD (reference sequence). Trimming pared 0 bases from V and 8 bases from J, leaving 16 bases between. DNA of the CDR3: TGCGCCAGCAGTGAGTCGGGAGACCCGGGAGGCGGCTACACCTTC. Amino acid sequence: CASSESGDPGGGYTF.

For this clone: The junction departs from the called germline gene at one end, perhaps through a read error. V gene TRBV30 combines with J gene TRBJ1-1; the D is unclear. The CDR3 consists of 15 residues. Germline CDR1 reads GTSNPN; CDR2 reads SVGIG (reference sequence). This CDR3 is CARSVVGPVNTEAFF. CDR3 nucleotides: TGTGCCCGGAGTGTAGTTGGCCCAGTGAACACTGAAGCTTTCTTT.

V gene TRBV5-1 combines with J gene TRBJ1-4; D possibly corresponds to TRBD1 (5 bases). CDR1 and CDR2 (germline): SGHRS, YFSETQ. Trimming took off 0 bases at V and 4 bases at J, with 10 bases between the two ends. The CDR3 sequence is 15 residues long. CDR3 region: CASSLEGWGNEKLFF. CDR3 DNA: TGCGCCAGCAGCTTGGAGGGGTGGGGTAATGAAAAACTGTTTTTT.

CDR3 in amino acids: CSVKLLDRVSVYGYTF. CDR3 DNA sequence: TGCAGCGTTAAATTGCTCGACAGGGTTTCGGTCTATGGCTACACCTTC. The chain combines TRBV29-1 with TRBJ1-2, with 7 positions matching TRBD1. There are 16 residues in the CDR3. Germline CDR1 and CDR2: SQVTM and ANQGSEA. V was pared by 5 bases and J by 4 bases, with 16 bases of the junction left unmatched. The full variable domain, its missing parts supplied by reference TRBV29-1 and TRBJ1-2, is SAVISQKPSRDICQRGTSLTIQCQVDSQVTMMFWYRQQPGQSLTLIATANQGSEATYESGFVIDKFPISRPNLTFSTLTVSNMSPEDSSIYLCSVKLLDRVSVYGYTFGSGTRLTVV.

The rearrangement joins TRBV19 to TRBJ2-6; maybe TRBD2 (5 bases). CDR3 length equals 19 residues. Trimming removed 2 bases at V and 2 bases at J, with 19 bases between. Germline-derived CDR1 and CDR2 are LNHDA and SQIVND (reference sequence). The CDR3 protein is CASSIIGLKIPPGANVLTF. CDR3 DNA sequence: TGTGCCAGTAGTATAATCGGACTTAAAATACCGCCTGGGGCCAACGTCCTGACTTTC.

The chain carries TRBV2 and TRBJ1-6; tentative D call: TRBD1 (5 bases). Germline lookup yields CDR1 SNHLY and CDR2 FYNNEI. The length of the CDR3 is 13 residues. Trimming stripped 6 bases from V and 10 bases from J, with 13 bases between. For the CDR3, the DNA is TGTGCCAGCAGGTCAGGGTTTGAGTCACCCCTCCACTTT. Its translation is CASRSGFESPLHF. The full variable domain, with the rest looked up from reference TRBV2 and TRBJ1-6, is EPEVTQTPSHQVTQMGQEVILRCVPISNHLYFYWYRQILGQKVEFLVSFYNNEISEKSEIFDDQFSVERPDGSNFTLKIRSTKLEDSAMYFCASRSGFESPLHFGNGTRLTVT.

Written as DNA, the CDR3 is TGTGCCAGCAGCTCCGACGGGGGGGGATTGGCAGATACGCAGTATTTT. This gives the protein CASSSDGGGLADTQYF. V and J are TRBV7-2 and TRBJ2-3; 8 bases fit TRBD2. The germline gives CDR1 SGHTA, CDR2 FQGNSA. This CDR3 contains 16 residues. Losses at the gene ends were 4 bases for V and 4 bases for J; bases not matched to a gene: 10.

This CDR3 is CASSIAGGEAASPLHF. CDR3 bases: TGTGCCAGCAGCATCGCAGGGGGCGAAGCTGCTTCACCCCTCCACTTT. The rearrangement joins TRBV28 to TRBJ1-6, with TRBD1 matching over 8 bases. The V segment lost 6 bases and the J segment 9 bases; nucleotides outside the gene matches: 13. The CDR3 loop spans 16 amino acids. Germline CDR1 is MDHEN and CDR2 is SYDVKM.

This clone was seen just once. The CDR3 sequence: CASRPTGRHYEQYF. In DNA, the CDR3 is TGTGCCAGCAGGCCGACAGGGCGCCACTACGAGCAGTACTTC. The chain couples TRBV28 to TRBJ2-7, with 7 bases that match TRBD1. The germline V gene encodes CDR1 MDHEN and CDR2 SYDVKM. The length of the CDR3 is 14 residues. V shed 6 bases, J shed 3 bases, and the junction held 8 bases outside the gene matches.

V and J are TRBV19 and TRBJ1-5; the match to TRBD1 covers 7 bases. The CDR3 spans 13 residues. Germline V gives CDR1 LNHDA, CDR2 SQIVND (reference sequence). V lost 9 bases and J lost 2; bases outside the gene matches: 4. The CDR3 DNA sequence: TGTGCCAGCAATACAGGGGGCAATCAGCCCCAGCATTTT. Translated: CASNTGGNQPQHF.

In DNA form, the CDR3 reads TGTGCCAGCGGAGGGCTCTCTGGAAACACCATATATTTT. Its translation: CASGGLSGNTIYF. The chain carries TRBV2 and TRBJ1-3; D gene uncertain. CDR1 and CDR2 (germline): SNHLY, FYNNEI. The CDR3 loop spans 13 amino acids. V lost 8 bases and J lost 0, with 8 bases in between.

This clone was recorded a few times. This sequence joins TRBV10-3 and TRBJ1-5, with D uncertain. The germline CDR1 and CDR2 sequences are ENHRY and SYGVKD. Trimming stripped 3 bases from V and 6 bases from J, with 12 bases between. The CDR3 runs to 14 residues. The CDR3: CAISDRLSGQPQHF. Written as DNA, the CDR3 is TGTGCCATCAGTGACCGCCTCAGCGGTCAGCCCCAGCATTTT.

This clone was counted once. The chain employs TRBV12-3 or TRBV12-4 and TRBJ2-1; no reliable D call. V gave up 3 bases and J gave up 9 bases, with 9 bases separating them. This CDR3 region has 12 residues. The CDR3 DNA reads as TGTGCCAGCAGTTTGGTGAGTAGTGAGCAGTTCTTC. Translation: CASSLVSSEQFF.

The chain has TRBV4-1 and TRBJ1-2; 9 bases are shared with TRBD1. V lost 4 bases, J lost 2 bases, and 11 bases stayed unmatched. The CDR3 extends over 17 amino acids. Germline V gives CDR1 MGHRA, CDR2 YSYEKL. CDR3 residues: CASSLPGTGIRNYGYTF. CDR3 bases: TGCGCCAGCAGCCTCCCCGGGACAGGGATCCGCAACTATGGCTACACCTTC.

With regard to this clone: The same CDR3 can be traced to other DNA sequences in this sample. J is TRBJ2-2 and V is TRBV24-1; D might be TRBD1 (5 bases). The CDR3 has 14 amino acids. The germline CDR1 and CDR2 sequences are KGHDR and SFDVKD. Between the trimmed V and J ends, which lost 3 bases and 5 bases, there was a span of 9 bases. The CDR3 sequence is CATSDPRVTGELFF. Written as DNA, the CDR3 is TGTGCCACCAGTGATCCCAGGGTAACCGGGGAGCTGTTTTTT.

The CDR3 region has the DNA TGTGCCAGCAGCTTACGGAGCGGGGGGTCCGGGTCGGAGCAGTTCTTC. It encodes CASSLRSGGSGSEQFF. The genes are TRBV11-2 and TRBJ2-1; TRBD2 matches at 9 bases. The CDR3 runs to 16 residues. V was pared by 2 bases and J by 10 bases, with 12 bases of the junction left unmatched. Germline V lookup: CDR1 SGHAT, CDR2 FQNNGV.

The chain is built from TRBV7-6 and TRBJ2-7; no definite D call. Germline assignment: CDR1 SGHVS and CDR2 FNYEAQ. The CDR3 covers 11 residues. V was clipped by 5 bases and J by 6 bases, with 8 bases between them. CDR3 protein: CASSPLSEQYF. The DNA for the CDR3 is TGTGCCAGCAGCCCCCTCAGCGAGCAGTACTTC. Filled out from reference TRBV7-6 and TRBJ2-7, the complete variable domain reads GAGVSQSPRYKVTKRGQDVALRCDPISGHVSLYWYRQALGQGPEFLTYFNYEAQQDKSGLPNDRFSAERPEGSISTLTIQRTEQRDSAMYRCASSPLSEQYFGPGTRLTVT.

The chain uses TRBV27 and TRBJ1-1, with 7 positions matching TRBD1. The CDR3 length is 11 residues. Germline-derived CDR1 and CDR2 are MNHEY and SMNVEV (reference sequence). V lost 7 bases, J lost 7 bases, and 3 bases stayed unmatched. CDR3 in DNA: TGTGCCAGCACAGGGGACAGTGAAGCTTTCTTT. It yields the protein CASTGDSEAFF.

Notes on this clone: Other DNA sequences in this sample translate to the same CDR3. This chain links TRBV11-3 with TRBJ2-7; TRBD1 matches at 10 bases. Germline loops: CDR1 SGHNT, CDR2 YENEEA. The length of the CDR3 is 14 residues. V shed 4 bases and J 1 base; nucleotides not matched to a gene: 1. Here the CDR3 reads CASSSGQGSYEQYF. The CDR3 DNA reads TGTGCCAGCAGCTCGGGACAGGGGTCCTACGAGCAGTACTTC.

The chain joins TRBV2 to TRBJ1-1; TRBD1 agrees at 8 bases. The germline gives CDR1 SNHLY, CDR2 FYNNEI. J lost 3 bases, V lost 6 bases, and 9 bases had no gene match. This CDR3 region has 15 residues. The CDR3 sequence: CASSRAGQGYTEAFF. As DNA, the CDR3 is TGTGCCAGCAGCCGCGCCGGACAGGGTTACACTGAAGCTTTCTTT.